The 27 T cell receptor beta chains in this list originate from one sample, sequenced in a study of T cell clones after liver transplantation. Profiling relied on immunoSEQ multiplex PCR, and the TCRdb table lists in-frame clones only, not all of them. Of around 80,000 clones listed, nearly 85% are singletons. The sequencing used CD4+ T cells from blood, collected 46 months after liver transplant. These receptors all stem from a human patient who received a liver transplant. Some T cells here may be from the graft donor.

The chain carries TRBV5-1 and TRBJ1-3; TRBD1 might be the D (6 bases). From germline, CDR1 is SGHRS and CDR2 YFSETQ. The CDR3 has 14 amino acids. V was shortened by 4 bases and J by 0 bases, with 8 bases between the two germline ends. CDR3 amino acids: CASSPDSSGNTIYF. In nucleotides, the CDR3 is TGCGCCAGCAGCCCGGACAGCTCTGGAAACACCATATATTTT. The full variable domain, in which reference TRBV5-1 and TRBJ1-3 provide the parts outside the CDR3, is KAGVTQTPRYLIKTRGQQVTLSCSPISGHRSVSWYQQTPGQGLQFLFEYFSETQRNKGNFPGRFSGRQFSNSRSEMNVSTLELGDSALYLCASSPDSSGNTIYFGEGSWLTVV.

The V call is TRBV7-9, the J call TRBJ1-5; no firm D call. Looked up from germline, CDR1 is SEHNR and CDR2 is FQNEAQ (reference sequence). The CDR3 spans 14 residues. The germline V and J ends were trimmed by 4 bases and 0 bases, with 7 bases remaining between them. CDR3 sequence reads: CASSSQYSNQPQHF. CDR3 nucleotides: TGTGCCAGCAGCTCCCAATATAGCAATCAGCCCCAGCATTTT.

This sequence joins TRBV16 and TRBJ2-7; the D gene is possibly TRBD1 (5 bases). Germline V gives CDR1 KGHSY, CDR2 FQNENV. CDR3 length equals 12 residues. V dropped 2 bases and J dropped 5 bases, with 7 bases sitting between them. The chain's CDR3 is CASSQQGNEQYF. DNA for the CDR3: TGTGCCAGCAGCCAACAGGGTAACGAGCAGTACTTC.

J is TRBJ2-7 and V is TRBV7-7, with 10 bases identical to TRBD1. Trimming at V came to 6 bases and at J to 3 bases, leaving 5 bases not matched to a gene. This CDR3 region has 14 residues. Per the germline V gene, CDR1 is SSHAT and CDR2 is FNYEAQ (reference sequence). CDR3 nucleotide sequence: TGTGCCAGCAGGTTCCGGGACAGGGGCTACGAGCAGTACTTC. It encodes CASRFRDRGYEQYF.

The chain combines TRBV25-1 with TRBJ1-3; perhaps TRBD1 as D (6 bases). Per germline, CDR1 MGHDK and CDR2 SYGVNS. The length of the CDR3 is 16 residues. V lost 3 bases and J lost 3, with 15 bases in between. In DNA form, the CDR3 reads TGTGCCAGCAGTGACAACAGGGTATCGAGTGGAAACACCATATATTTT. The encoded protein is CASSDNRVSSGNTIYF.

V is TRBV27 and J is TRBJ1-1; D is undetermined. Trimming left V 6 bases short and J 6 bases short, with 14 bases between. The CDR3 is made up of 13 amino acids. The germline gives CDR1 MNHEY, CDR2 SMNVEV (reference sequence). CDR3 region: CASSSRRLSEAFF. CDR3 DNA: TGTGCCAGCAGCTCAAGGCGGTTATCTGAAGCTTTCTTT.

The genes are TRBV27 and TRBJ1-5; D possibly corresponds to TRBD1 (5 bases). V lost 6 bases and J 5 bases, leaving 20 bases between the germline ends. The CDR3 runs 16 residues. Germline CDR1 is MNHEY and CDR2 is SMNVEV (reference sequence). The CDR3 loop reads CASSPRGAGSDQPQHF. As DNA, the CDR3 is TGTGCCAGCAGCCCGCGAGGGGCGGGAAGCGATCAGCCCCAGCATTTT.

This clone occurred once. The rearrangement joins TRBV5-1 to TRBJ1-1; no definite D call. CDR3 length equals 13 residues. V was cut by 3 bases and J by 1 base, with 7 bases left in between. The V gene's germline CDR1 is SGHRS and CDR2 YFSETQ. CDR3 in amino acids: CASSWGGNTEAFF. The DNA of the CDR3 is TGCGCCAGCAGCTGGGGAGGGAACACTGAAGCTTTCTTT.

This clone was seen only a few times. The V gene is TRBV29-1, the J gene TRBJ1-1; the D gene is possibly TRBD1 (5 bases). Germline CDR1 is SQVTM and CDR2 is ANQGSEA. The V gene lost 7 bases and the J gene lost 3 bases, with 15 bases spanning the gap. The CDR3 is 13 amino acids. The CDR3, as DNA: TGCAGCGCTCGGACGGAGGGGTACACTGAAGCTTTCTTT. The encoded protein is CSARTEGYTEAFF.

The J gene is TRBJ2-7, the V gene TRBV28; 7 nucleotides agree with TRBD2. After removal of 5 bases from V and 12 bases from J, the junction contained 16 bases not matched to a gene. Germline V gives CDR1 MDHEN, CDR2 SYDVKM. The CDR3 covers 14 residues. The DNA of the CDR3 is TGTGCCAGCAGTCCGGGCGGGAGTATTGCAGCGATGTACTTC. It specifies CASSPGGSIAAMYF.

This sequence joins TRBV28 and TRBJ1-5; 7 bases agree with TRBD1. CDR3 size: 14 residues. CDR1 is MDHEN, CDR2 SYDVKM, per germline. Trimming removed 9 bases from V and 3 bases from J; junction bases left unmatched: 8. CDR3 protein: CASTGTVSNQPQHF. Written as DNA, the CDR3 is TGTGCCAGTACGGGGACAGTATCCAATCAGCCCCAGCATTTT.

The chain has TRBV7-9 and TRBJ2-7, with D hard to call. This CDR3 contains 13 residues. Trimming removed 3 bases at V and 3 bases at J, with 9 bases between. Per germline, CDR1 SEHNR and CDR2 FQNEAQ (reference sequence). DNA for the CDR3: TGTGCCAGCAGCTTCGATTGGAGCTACGAGCAGTACTTC. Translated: CASSFDWSYEQYF.

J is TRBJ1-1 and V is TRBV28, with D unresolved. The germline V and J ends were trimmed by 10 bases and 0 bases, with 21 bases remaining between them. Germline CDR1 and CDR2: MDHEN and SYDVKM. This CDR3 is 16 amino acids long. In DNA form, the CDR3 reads TGTGCCACCTACAGACCCACCAGCAGGCTGAACACTGAAGCTTTCTTT. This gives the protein CATYRPTSRLNTEAFF.

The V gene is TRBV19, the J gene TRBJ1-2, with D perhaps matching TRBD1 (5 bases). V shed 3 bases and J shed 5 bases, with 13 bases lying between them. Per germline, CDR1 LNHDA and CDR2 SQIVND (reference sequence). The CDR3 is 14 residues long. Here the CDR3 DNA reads TGTGCCAGTAGTATGTATGGGACGGCTTATGGCTACACCTTC. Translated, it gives CASSMYGTAYGYTF.

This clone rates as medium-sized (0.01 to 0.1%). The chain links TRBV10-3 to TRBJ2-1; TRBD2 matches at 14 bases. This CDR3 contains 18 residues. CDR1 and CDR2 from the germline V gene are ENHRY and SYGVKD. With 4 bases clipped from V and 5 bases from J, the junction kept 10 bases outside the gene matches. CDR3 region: CAISGQTSGRGTHNEQFF. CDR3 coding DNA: TGTGCCATCAGTGGACAGACTAGCGGGAGGGGCACACACAATGAGCAGTTCTTC.

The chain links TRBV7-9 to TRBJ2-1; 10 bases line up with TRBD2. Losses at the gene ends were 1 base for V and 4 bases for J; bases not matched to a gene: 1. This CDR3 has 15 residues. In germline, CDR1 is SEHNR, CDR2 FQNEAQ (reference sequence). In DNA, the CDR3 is TGTGCCAGCAGCTTAGGGACTAGCGGTTACAATGAGCAGTTCTTC. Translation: CASSLGTSGYNEQFF.

The CDR3 protein is CASSQDGTPSGNTIYF. Here the CDR3 DNA reads TGCGCCAGCAGCCAAGATGGAACACCCTCTGGAAACACCATATATTTT. The chain combines TRBV4-3 with TRBJ1-3, with D unclear. The CDR3 spans 16 residues. The germline V gene has CDR1 LGHNA and CDR2 YSLEER. Trimming took 0 bases from V and 0 from J, leaving 9 bases between them.

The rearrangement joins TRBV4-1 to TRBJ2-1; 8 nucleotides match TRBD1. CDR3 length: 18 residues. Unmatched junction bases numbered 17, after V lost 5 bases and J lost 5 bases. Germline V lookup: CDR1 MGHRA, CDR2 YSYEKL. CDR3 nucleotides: TGCGCCAGCAGCTCCCTGGGGACCGGGACAGGCGGTGACAATGAGCAGTTCTTC. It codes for CASSSLGTGTGGDNEQFF.

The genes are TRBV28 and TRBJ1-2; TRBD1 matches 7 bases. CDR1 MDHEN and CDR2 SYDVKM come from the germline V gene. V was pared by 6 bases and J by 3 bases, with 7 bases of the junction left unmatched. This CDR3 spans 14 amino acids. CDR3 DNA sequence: TGTGCCAGCAGGCTAGGGGGCGTCGACTATGGCTACACCTTC. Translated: CASRLGGVDYGYTF.

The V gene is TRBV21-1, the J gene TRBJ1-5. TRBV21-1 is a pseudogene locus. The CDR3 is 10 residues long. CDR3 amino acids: CAKHNQPQHF. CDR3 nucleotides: TGTGCCAAGCATAATCAGCCCCAGCATTTT.

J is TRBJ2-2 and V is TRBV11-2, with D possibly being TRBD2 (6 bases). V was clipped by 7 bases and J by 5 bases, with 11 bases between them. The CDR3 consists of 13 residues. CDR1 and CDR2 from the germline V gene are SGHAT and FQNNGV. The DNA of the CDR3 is TGTGCCAGCAATATGGGGGGTACCGGGGAGCTGTTTTTT. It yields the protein CASNMGGTGELFF.

Here the CDR3 reads CASSFGQSGNTIYF. The CDR3 DNA follows: TGCGCCAGCAGCTTCGGACAGTCGGGAAACACCATATATTTT. The chain combines TRBV5-1 with TRBJ1-3; D is possibly TRBD1 (6 bases). This CDR3 comprises 14 residues. V lost 2 bases and J lost 4, with 10 bases in between. Germline V gives CDR1 SGHRS, CDR2 YFSETQ.

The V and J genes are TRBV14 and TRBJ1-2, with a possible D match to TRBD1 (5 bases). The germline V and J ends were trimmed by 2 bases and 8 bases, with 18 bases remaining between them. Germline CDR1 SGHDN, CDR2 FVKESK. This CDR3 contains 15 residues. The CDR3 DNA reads TGTGCCAGCAGCCAATTTTGGCCCGGGACGGGCGGCTACACCTTC. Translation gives CASSQFWPGTGGYTF. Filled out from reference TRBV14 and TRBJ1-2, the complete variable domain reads EAGVTQFPSHSVIEKGQTVTLRCDPISGHDNLYWYRRVMGKEIKFLLHFVKESKQDESGMPNNRFLAERTGGTYSTLKVQPAELEDSGVYFCASSQFWPGTGGYTFGSGTRLTVV.

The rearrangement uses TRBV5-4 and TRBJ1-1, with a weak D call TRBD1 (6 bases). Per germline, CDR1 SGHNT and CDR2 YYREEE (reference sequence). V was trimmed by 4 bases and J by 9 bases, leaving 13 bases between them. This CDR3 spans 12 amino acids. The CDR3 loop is CASSLGGAQAFF. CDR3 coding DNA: TGTGCCAGCAGCCTGGGGGGCGCCCAAGCTTTCTTT.

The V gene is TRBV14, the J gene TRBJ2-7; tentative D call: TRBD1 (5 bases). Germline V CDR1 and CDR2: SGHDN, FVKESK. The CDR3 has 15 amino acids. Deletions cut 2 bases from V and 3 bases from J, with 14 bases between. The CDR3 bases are TGTGCCAGCAGCCAATGGGCAGGGAACGACTACGAGCAGTACTTC. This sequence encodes CASSQWAGNDYEQYF. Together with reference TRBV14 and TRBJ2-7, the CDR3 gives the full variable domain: EAGVTQFPSHSVIEKGQTVTLRCDPISGHDNLYWYRRVMGKEIKFLLHFVKESKQDESGMPNNRFLAERTGGTYSTLKVQPAELEDSGVYFCASSQWAGNDYEQYFGPGTRLTVT.

The CDR3 bases are TGTGCCAGCAGCCCGACTAGTTCCTACAATGAGCAGTTCTTC. Amino acid sequence: CASSPTSSYNEQFF. The gene calls are TRBV9 and TRBJ2-1; D is possibly TRBD2 (6 bases). The V and J ends lost 4 bases and 1 base respectively, with 9 bases between them. Per the germline V gene, CDR1 is SGDLS and CDR2 is YYNGEE. The CDR3 sequence is 14 residues long.

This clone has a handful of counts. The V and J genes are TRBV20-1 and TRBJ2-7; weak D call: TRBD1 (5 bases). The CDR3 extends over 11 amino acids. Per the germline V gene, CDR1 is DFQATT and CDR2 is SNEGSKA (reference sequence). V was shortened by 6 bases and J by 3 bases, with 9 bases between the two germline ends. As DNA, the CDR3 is TGCAGTGCCCATGACAGCTACGAGCAGTACTTC. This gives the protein CSAHDSYEQYF.